The rows below give T cell receptor beta chains drawn from one sample of a study of graft-versus-host responses after intestinal transplantation. The data were produced by immunoSEQ multiplex PCR, yet TCRdb's version contains in-frame clones alone and is incomplete. The sample has roughly 60,000 clones, roughly 89% seen once. Specimen: PBMCs, collected about 4 months after intestinal transplantation. The receptors were gathered from a human patient who received an intestinal transplant, so some T cells may come from the graft donor. Each CDR3 is given with its conserved first and last residue. D genes are given only for firm matches. Rows may omit the clone size; those that give it use once, few, many or a size class.

D,V,size,J,CDR3,DNA
.,TRBV6-6,once,TRBJ2-2,CASSYPYTGELFF,TGTGCCAGCAGTTACCCCTACACCGGGGAGCTGTTTTTT
.,TRBV5-6,.,TRBJ2-3,CASSLAVLTSDTQYF,TGTGCCAGCAGCTTGGCGGTACTCACCTCAGATACGCAGTATTTT
TRBD1,TRBV27,once,TRBJ2-5,CASILTGGEETQYF,TGTGCCAGCATTTTGACAGGGGGAGAAGAGACCCAGTACTTC
.,TRBV7-9,.,TRBJ2-7,CASSERGPEQYF,TGTGCCAGCAGCGAGAGGGGACCCGAGCAGTACTTC
TRBD1,TRBV27,.,TRBJ1-1,CASSLNRGDTEAFF,TGTGCCAGCAGTTTAAACAGGGGGGACACTGAAGCTTTCTTT
TRBD1,TRBV6-5,.,TRBJ2-1,CASREDRGYNEQFF,TGTGCCAGCAGAGAGGACAGGGGATACAATGAGCAGTTCTTC
TRBD1,TRBV4-1,.,TRBJ2-2,CASSPTRGTGSSGELFF,TGCGCCAGCAGCCCTACCCGGGGGACAGGGAGCTCCGGGGAGCTGTTTTTT
.,TRBV28,.,TRBJ1-1,CASSPGEGAEAFF,TGTGCCAGCAGTCCAGGGGAAGGAGCTGAAGCTTTCTTT
TRBD1,TRBV6-5,.,TRBJ1-3,CASSFGTGSGNTIYF,TGTGCCAGCAGCTTCGGGACAGGGAGCGGAAACACCATATATTTT
.,TRBV5-1,.,TRBJ1-5,CASSLEGTLNQPQHF,TGCGCCAGCAGCTTGGAAGGGACCCTTAATCAGCCCCAGCATTTT
.,TRBV20-1,.,TRBJ2-1,CSAPGPNEQFF,TGCAGTGCTCCGGGTCCTAATGAGCAGTTCTTC
.,TRBV28,.,TRBJ2-7,CASSLRGIPYEQYF,TGTGCCAGCAGTCTTCGGGGGATTCCCTACGAGCAGTACTTC
.,TRBV9,.,TRBJ2-3,CASSVAPGTDTQYF,TGTGCCAGCAGCGTAGCCCCTGGCACAGATACGCAGTATTTT
.,TRBV19,.,TRBJ2-4,CASNRVAKNIQYF,TGTGCCAGTAACAGGGTAGCCAAAAACATTCAGTACTTC
.,TRBV2,.,TRBJ1-2,CASSHALDGYTF,TGTGCCAGCTCTCACGCATTGGATGGCTACACCTTC
TRBD1,TRBV5-1,.,TRBJ1-1,CASSLDRGPMNTEAFF,TGCGCCAGCAGCCTAGACAGGGGGCCTATGAACACTGAAGCTTTCTTT
.,TRBV28,.,TRBJ2-5,CATREALQETQYF,TGTGCCACCAGGGAGGCCCTCCAAGAGACCCAGTACTTC
.,TRBV4-1,.,TRBJ2-3,CASSFSPLGGTDTQYF,TGCGCCAGCAGCTTTTCTCCGTTGGGGGGTACAGATACGCAGTATTTT
TRBD1,TRBV7-9,once,TRBJ1-6,CASSLVGQGNSPLHF,TGTGCCAGCAGCTTAGTGGGACAGGGGAATTCACCCCTCCACTTT
.,TRBV4-1,.,TRBJ2-1,CASSHAGLNEQFF,TGCGCCAGCAGCCACGCGGGACTGAATGAGCAGTTCTTC
TRBD1,TRBV10-2,.,TRBJ2-7,CASSRGQALEQYF,TGCGCCAGCAGTCGGGGACAGGCCTTAGAGCAGTACTTC
.,TRBV4-1,.,TRBJ2-7,CASSQEGVKNEQYF,TGCGCCAGCAGCCAAGAAGGGGTGAAAAACGAGCAGTACTTC